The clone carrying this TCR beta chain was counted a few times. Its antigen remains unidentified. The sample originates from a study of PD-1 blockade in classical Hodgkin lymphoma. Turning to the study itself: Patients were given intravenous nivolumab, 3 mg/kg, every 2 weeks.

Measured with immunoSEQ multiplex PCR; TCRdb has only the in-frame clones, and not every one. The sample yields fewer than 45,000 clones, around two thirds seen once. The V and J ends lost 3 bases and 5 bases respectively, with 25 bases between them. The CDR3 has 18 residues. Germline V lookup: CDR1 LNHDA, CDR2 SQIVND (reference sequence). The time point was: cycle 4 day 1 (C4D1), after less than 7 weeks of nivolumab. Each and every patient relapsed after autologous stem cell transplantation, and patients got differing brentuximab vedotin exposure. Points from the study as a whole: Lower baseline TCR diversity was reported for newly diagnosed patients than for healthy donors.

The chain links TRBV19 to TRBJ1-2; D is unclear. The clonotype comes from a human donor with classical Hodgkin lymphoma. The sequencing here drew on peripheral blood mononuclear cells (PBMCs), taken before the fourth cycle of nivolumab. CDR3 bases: TGTGCCAGTAGTATCGTTCACAGTCGTAAGATCGAAGAGTATGGCTACACCTTC. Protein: CASSIVHSRKIEEYGYTF. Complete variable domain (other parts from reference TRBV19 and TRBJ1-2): DGGITQSPKYLFRKEGQNVTLSCEQNLNHDAMYWYRQDPGQGLRLIYYSQIVNDFQKGDIAEGYSVSREKKESFPLTVTSAQKNPTAFYLCASSIVHSRKIEEYGYTFGSGTRLTVV.